The 25 T cell receptor beta chains below come from one sample, sequenced in a study of response to subunit inactivated influenza vaccine. TCRdb used MiXCR to reprocess the RT-PCR reads, holding one entry per CDR3 protein. This sample has 530,000 or so distinct CDR3 sequences, with approximately 14% found just once. Here the sequenced sample was PBMCs from blood, taken 12 days after vaccination. These receptors all come from a man aged 50 or older who received an inactivated influenza vaccine.

The chain employs TRBV6-2 or TRBV6-3 and TRBJ2-5; D is ambiguous. The CDR3 has 14 amino acids. Trimming cost V 6 bases and J 5 bases, with 16 bases left between them. The V gene's germline CDR1 is MNHEY and CDR2 SVGEGT. This CDR3 is CASSYGRKGETQYF. The DNA of the CDR3 is TGTGCCAGCAGCTACGGACGAAAAGGGGAGACCCAGTACTTC.

This clonotype came up many times. This chain links TRBV20-1 with TRBJ1-1; possibly TRBD1 for D (5 bases). CDR3 length equals 13 residues. The germline CDR1 and CDR2 sequences are DFQATT and SNEGSKA (reference sequence). Trimming took 1 base from V and 4 from J, leaving 10 bases between them. Written as DNA, the CDR3 is TGCAGTGCTAGAGGGGGGGTGGGCACTGAAGCTTTCTTT. Translated: CSARGGVGTEAFF.

The J gene is TRBJ2-1, the V gene TRBV21-1. TRBV21-1 is annotated as a pseudogene. The CDR3 extends over 17 amino acids. For the CDR3, the DNA is TGTGCCAGCAGCAAAGCGCATAGACACCGGTCGTACAATGAGCAGTTCTTC. Translating it yields CASSKAHRHRSYNEQFF.

The J gene is TRBJ1-5, the V gene TRBV5-6; unclear D gene. Per germline, CDR1 SGHDT and CDR2 YYEEEE. This CDR3 spans 14 amino acids. V lost 2 bases and J 3 bases, leaving 9 bases between the germline ends. CDR3 region: CASSFGSLNQPQHF. The DNA for the CDR3 is TGTGCCAGCAGCTTCGGCAGCCTCAATCAGCCCCAGCATTTT.

This clonotype was counted a few times. The chain recombines TRBV6-5 with TRBJ2-7; D is perhaps TRBD2 (6 bases). CDR1 is MNHEY and CDR2 is SVGAGI in the germline V gene. This CDR3 comprises 14 residues. Trimming left V 2 bases short and J 2 bases short, with 10 bases between. CDR3 amino acids: CASSYGDLTYEQYF. The CDR3 DNA sequence: TGTGCCAGCAGTTACGGGGACTTAACCTACGAGCAGTACTTC.

This clonotype was detected a few times. The V call is TRBV6-2 or TRBV6-3, the J call TRBJ1-5; no definite D call. Per the germline V gene, CDR1 is MNHEY and CDR2 is SVGEGT. This CDR3 has 14 amino acids. V dropped 7 bases and J dropped 0 bases, with 10 bases sitting between them. The CDR3 region has the DNA TGTGCCAGCACCCCGGTAGATAGCAATCAGCCCCAGCATTTT. Encoded protein: CASTPVDSNQPQHF.

The chain employs TRBV5-5 and TRBJ2-5; perhaps TRBD2 as D (5 bases). The CDR3 is 16 amino acids. The V gene lost 0 bases and the J gene lost 4 bases, with 16 bases spanning the gap. CDR1 is SGHKS and CDR2 is YYEKEE in the germline V gene (reference sequence). CDR3 amino acids: CASSLAVLAFRETQYF. CDR3 sequence (DNA): TGTGCCAGCAGCTTGGCCGTCCTAGCCTTCCGAGAGACCCAGTACTTC.

The rearrangement uses TRBV20-1 and TRBJ2-1; 9 bases fit TRBD2. Germline V gene data show CDR1 as DFQATT and CDR2 as SNEGSKA (reference sequence). V trimming: 4 bases; J trimming: 9 bases; junction bases outside the gene matches: 7. This CDR3 is built from 13 residues. CDR3 amino acids: CSAIAGVLSEQFF. In DNA, the CDR3 is TGCAGTGCTATAGCGGGAGTTCTTAGTGAGCAGTTCTTC.

This clonotype was counted between two and nine times. V gene TRBV27 combines with J gene TRBJ1-5; D not certain. Germline values: CDR1 MNHEY, CDR2 SMNVEV (reference sequence). The CDR3 sequence is 15 residues long. V was trimmed by 4 bases and J by 9 bases, leaving 19 bases between them. CDR3 amino acids: CASSSRAPGMGPQHF. CDR3 nucleotides: TGTGCCAGCAGTTCCCGGGCCCCTGGCATGGGGCCCCAGCATTTT.

This clonotype was recorded a few times. This chain uses TRBV20-1 with TRBJ1-2; TRBD1 matches at 7 bases. The trim removed 5 bases at V and 2 bases at J, leaving 5 bases unmatched. The germline V gene encodes CDR1 DFQATT and CDR2 SNEGSKA (reference sequence). This CDR3 comprises 13 residues. The CDR3 region is CSAGQASNYGYTF. CDR3 DNA sequence: TGCAGTGCTGGACAGGCCTCCAACTATGGCTACACCTTC.

This clonotype was observed a handful of times. CDR3 nucleotides: TGTGCCAGCCATGGTCTTAGGGAGACTGAAGCTTTCTTT. Protein product: CASHGLRETEAFF. The chain has TRBV3-1 and TRBJ1-1; no clear D gene. Germline values: CDR1 LGHDT, CDR2 YNNKEL (reference sequence). Trimming took 8 bases from V and 5 from J, leaving 15 bases between them. This CDR3 has 13 residues.

J is TRBJ2-3 and V is TRBV6-1; TRBD1 matches 11 bases. Germline V gene data show CDR1 as MNHNS and CDR2 as SASEGT. The CDR3 covers 14 residues. Unmatched junction bases numbered 7, after V lost 5 bases and J lost 9 bases. The CDR3 DNA sequence: TGTGCCAGCAGTACCGGGACAGGGGGTATCACGCAGTATTTT. It yields the protein CASSTGTGGITQYF.

The sample holds one count of this clonotype. V is TRBV20-1 and J is TRBJ2-3; weak D call: TRBD2 (5 bases). V lost 0 bases and J lost 0, with 13 bases in between. The germline V gene has CDR1 DFQATT and CDR2 SNEGSKA (reference sequence). The CDR3 contains 16 residues. CDR3 region: CSARDGLKRSTDTQYF. Written as DNA, the CDR3 is TGCAGTGCTAGAGACGGTCTGAAGCGGAGCACAGATACGCAGTATTTT.

This clonotype was observed a handful of times. The CDR3: CASSLALGSTDTQYF. CDR3 nucleotide sequence: TGTGCCAGCAGCTTAGCGCTGGGTAGCACAGATACGCAGTATTTT. The chain links TRBV7-6 to TRBJ2-3; D is unresolved. Between the trimmed V and J ends, which lost 0 bases and 0 bases, there was a span of 7 bases. The CDR3 is 15 amino acids. Germline CDR1 is SGHVS and CDR2 is FNYEAQ.

The rearrangement uses TRBV7-9 and TRBJ1-4, with TRBD1 identical over 8 bases. This CDR3 spans 15 amino acids. Germline V gene sequence: CDR1 SEHNR, CDR2 FQNEAQ (reference sequence). The J segment lost 5 bases and the V segment lost 5 bases, leaving 7 bases of the junction unmatched. The CDR3 reads CASSAPGQVNEKLFF. In nucleotides, the CDR3 is TGTGCCAGCAGCGCACCGGGACAGGTCAATGAAAAACTGTTTTTT.

This sequence joins TRBV2 and TRBJ2-3; TRBD2 matches at 12 bases. Germline-derived CDR1 and CDR2 are SNHLY and FYNNEI. CDR3 length equals 17 residues. The trim removed 3 bases at V and 2 bases at J, leaving 6 bases unmatched. The CDR3 bases are TGTGCCAGCAGTGAGATAGGACTAGCGGGGTACACAGATACGCAGTATTTT. This codes for CASSEIGLAGYTDTQYF.

This clonotype was observed a few times. V gene TRBV21-1 combines with J gene TRBJ1-5. TRBV21-1 is noted as a pseudogene. The CDR3 has 15 amino acids. CDR3 residues: CASSKGGNCNQPQHF. CDR3 nucleotides: TGTGCCAGCAGCAAAGGAGGGAATTGCAATCAGCCCCAGCATTTT.

The chain carries TRBV7-8 and TRBJ2-4; D gene uncertain. The CDR3 is 18 residues long. Trimming removed 0 bases from V and 0 bases from J, with 15 bases in between. Germline assignment: CDR1 SGHVS and CDR2 FQNEAQ. CDR3 sequence (DNA): TGTGCCAGCAGCTTAGCAGCGTACCAGAAACTAGCCAAAAACATTCAGTACTTC. As protein: CASSLAAYQKLAKNIQYF.

The chain couples TRBV5-1 to TRBJ2-1; D might be TRBD2 (7 bases). The ends were cut back, 4 bases at V and 4 bases at J, with 12 bases in the middle. Germline V gives CDR1 SGHRS, CDR2 YFSETQ. This CDR3 has 14 amino acids. Written as DNA, the CDR3 is TGCGCCAGCAGCACCAGGGGAGGGTACAATGAGCAGTTCTTC. Translation: CASSTRGGYNEQFF.

The chain has TRBV5-1 and TRBJ1-4, with no clear D. Germline assignment: CDR1 SGHRS and CDR2 YFSETQ. Trimming shortened V by 5 bases and J by 0 bases, and 17 bases separated the two germline ends. The CDR3 runs to 17 residues. The CDR3 coding sequence is TGCGCCAGCAGTTCCCTGGAGGGCCCCTCAACTAATGAAAAACTGTTTTTT. Amino acid sequence: CASSSLEGPSTNEKLFF.

This clonotype occurred many times. The chain has TRBV29-1 and TRBJ1-2; a possible D gene is TRBD1 (6 bases). The CDR3 has 13 residues. Germline CDR1 reads SQVTM; CDR2 reads ANQGSEA. Deletions cut 0 bases from V and 4 bases from J, with 9 bases between. The CDR3: CSVEEGGGYGYTF. CDR3 DNA: TGCAGCGTTGAAGAAGGGGGTGGCTATGGCTACACCTTC. The whole variable domain, filled in from reference TRBV29-1 and TRBJ1-2, reads SAVISQKPSRDICQRGTSLTIQCQVDSQVTMMFWYRQQPGQSLTLIATANQGSEATYESGFVIDKFPISRPNLTFSTLTVSNMSPEDSSIYLCSVEEGGGYGYTFGSGTRLTVV.

This clonotype was recorded a few times. This chain connects TRBV4-2 to TRBJ2-4; 8 bases match TRBD1. Trimming cost V 4 bases and J 4 bases; bases outside gene matches: 3. Germline loops: CDR1 LGHNA, CDR2 YNFKEQ. This CDR3 spans 14 amino acids. The CDR3 protein is CASSRDRFKNIQYF. As DNA, the CDR3 is TGTGCCAGCAGCCGGGACAGGTTTAAAAACATTCAGTACTTC.

V and J are TRBV6-1 and TRBJ1-2; 7 positions match TRBD1. Germline V CDR1 and CDR2: MNHNS, SASEGT. This CDR3 region has 15 residues. Trimming took 2 bases from V and 8 from J; bases not matched to a gene: 11. For the CDR3, the DNA is TGTGCCAGCAGTGAAATTTTATTGACAGGGAAAGGCTACACCTTC. This gives the protein CASSEILLTGKGYTF.

The V and J genes are TRBV6-4 and TRBJ1-1, with unresolved D. Trimming took 6 bases from V and 1 from J, leaving 9 bases between them. CDR3 length: 13 amino acids. Germline V lookup: CDR1 MRHNA, CDR2 SNTAGT. The CDR3, as DNA: TGTGCCAGCAGAGTCTGGACGAACACTGAAGCTTTCTTT. This encodes CASRVWTNTEAFF.

This clonotype has only a few counts. This chain connects TRBV12-3 or TRBV12-4 to TRBJ2-1; TRBD2 aligns across 7 bases. The CDR3 totals 14 residues. The trim removed 4 bases at V and 8 bases at J, leaving 8 bases unmatched. As DNA, the CDR3 is TGTGCCAGCAGTTCCCGGGGGGATCACTATGAGCAGTTCTTC. It encodes CASSSRGDHYEQFF.